Listed below are T cell receptor beta chains from one sample, sequenced in a study of T cell repertoires in cytomegalovirus infection. Via MiXCR, TCRdb re-called the reads, giving one row per CDR3 protein. The sample lists more than 300,000 distinct CDR3 sequences, nearly 35% occurring once. Antigens for these TCRs are unknown. This specimen consisted of cultured PBMCs, obtained from culture after CMV antigen stimulation. These receptor sequences come from a human donor in good health (CMV status not recorded). Some clones in this sample may be carry-over from other donors' samples. Both conserved end residues are trimmed from each CDR3.

V gene,CDR3 protein
TRBV12-3/TRBV12-4,ASSSPRDRTNNEQF
TRBV4-3,ASSQDSQGFNQPQH
TRBV6-2/TRBV6-3,ASSSPHTEAF
TRBV7-2,ASSPWAGGTDTQY
TRBV20-1,SAAGTGFYEQY
TRBV19,ASKPGQGRGSYNEQF
TRBV4-1,ASSQVSTDTQY
TRBV6-2/TRBV6-3,ASTGRSQPQH
TRBV7-2,ASSPSRDEQF
TRBV5-1,ASLGRGGSGELF
TRBV15,ATSRDGTGSPLH
TRBV6-1,ASSEQTGKVSRGYT
TRBV20-1,SARDVTSANSYEQY